This TCR beta chain was retrieved from a study of T cell responses to AZD1222 COVID-19 vaccine listed by TCRdb under 2021. General notes on the study: A total of about 240 trial participants underwent TCR sequencing, of whom 207 received two doses of AZD1222 and about 25 received two doses of the MenACWY control vaccine. Trial participants were enrolled by age into 18-55, 56-69 and 70-plus year subgroups, with 148, 28 and 57 TCR-sequenced participants respectively. Beyond this particular receptor, the publication reports: Conclusions about previously exposed vaccinees are limited because only six or seven AZD1222 recipients were SARS-CoV-2 seropositive at baseline. CD4 TCRs associated with the vaccine covered the entire spike protein, and the dominant responses were in regions 160-218 and 743-854. Because no day 14 peak-response samples were available, the repertoires could be characterized only after the peak T cell response. Participants were mostly white British and included more females than males, and it was suggested by the authors that clonal diversity may have been underestimated. After two AZD1222 doses, both the breadth and the depth of spike-specific TCRs were significantly higher than at day 0 and than in MenACWY recipients. In the small 56-69-year group, the increase in depth fell short of significance, most likely because of low power. Reportedly, almost half of the unique spike-specific TCRs recognized epitopes lying outside the regions that are mutated in the B.1.351 and B.1.1.7 variants.

For this chain, trimming is 1 base at the V end and 0 bases at the J end, and the number of junction bases without a gene match is 3. The CDR3 measures 16 amino acids from cysteine to phenylalanine. CDR3 DNA is the only sequence kept; it has 48 bases, read in frame from the first base. The germline V gene (reference sequence) supplies CDR1 LNHNV and CDR2 YYDKDF. Read against the paper, the sample's time point label means: about 28 days (+/-7) after the second vaccine dose. AZD1222 recipients with second doses at about 4 weeks or about 12 weeks were pooled, because spike-specific TCR depth and breadth did not differ between schedules. Vaccinee samples were obtained from the UK trials COV001 and COV002, which included a single-blind randomized controlled phase 2/3 trial of AZD1222 (ChAdOx1 nCoV-19) in healthy adults. Trial participant PBMC samples were collected at day 0 and day 28 after the second dose for TCRbeta chain sequencing.

The CDR3 regions of human TCRbeta chains were subjected to immunosequencing. As for the authors' bioinformatics: Repertoire TCRs were matched against a reference library of SARS-CoV-2-specific TCRs generated with the MIRA antigen-specificity platform. Breadth meant the fraction of unique TCRs that were SARS-CoV-2-associated, whereas depth meant the fraction of total T cells that were SARS-CoV-2-associated. Using the MIRA data, each spike-specific TCR was mapped to the spike region that the TCR reacts to and placed in a CD4 or CD8 class. Log10-transformed breadth and depth values were compared by one-way ANOVA with Sidak's multiple comparisons tests. What TCRdb holds here is the immuneACCESS table cut down to in-frame rearrangements. Part of the clones is not present; checked against another copy, under half of the missing clones reflect an unresolved V gene, and the others are unexplained. V, J and clone size are those of that table, while D and trimming were read from the DNA. Recorded for this sample are roughly 87,000 clones; about 90% of them occurred a single time. The top ten constitute less than 8.5% of the sample.

Concerning this clone: No cognate antigen has been identified for it. No much larger clone is present one base from it, and per-base qualities are unavailable.

In this chain, TRBV15 is recombined with TRBJ1-3; TRBD1 fits 7 bases in the junction. The clonotype comes from an adult who received the AZD1222 COVID-19 vaccine. Sequenced material: peripheral blood, taken 28 days after the second AZD1222 dose. CDR3 protein: CATSRVRGVSGNTIYF. The DNA sequence reads TGTGCCACCAGCAGAGTCAGGGGGGTCTCTGGAAACACCATATATTTT.